These 9 T cell receptor beta chains were sequenced from one sample in a study of blood T cell repertoires in COVID-19. Here immunoSEQ multiplex PCR was the method, and the copy in TCRdb shows in-frame clones only, minus some. This table holds about 150,000 clones, around 84% found once. Sequencing was performed on PBMCs or T cells enriched from blood (not recorded which). These receptors were obtained from a man in his forties or fifties who had recovered from COVID-19.

The V and J genes are TRBV15 and TRBJ1-4; 9 bases are a match to TRBD1. The CDR3 spans 15 residues. Germline assignment: CDR1 LNHNV and CDR2 YYDKDF (reference sequence). V lost 2 bases, J lost 7 bases, and 5 bases stayed unmatched. The CDR3 DNA is TGTGCCACCAGCAGAACAGGGGGCACGGGTGAAAAACTGTTTTTT. It yields the protein CATSRTGGTGEKLFF.

The chain recombines TRBV6-5 with TRBJ2-3; TRBD2 is a possible D gene (6 bases). The V end lost 6 bases, the J end lost 3 bases, and 10 bases lay between the germline ends. Germline V gene sequence: CDR1 MNHEY, CDR2 SVGAGI. The CDR3 length is 13 residues. The CDR3 DNA is TGTGCCAGCAGGGGACGGGGGACAGATACGCAGTATTTT. Translated, it gives CASRGRGTDTQYF.

Points on this clone: The sample carries other DNA sequences with the same CDR3. The genes are TRBV18 and TRBJ1-1; TRBD1 might be the D (6 bases). CDR3 length: 16 residues. Trimming removed 0 bases from V and 0 bases from J, with 11 bases in between. The germline CDR1 and CDR2 sequences are KGHSH and LQKENI. The CDR3 nucleotides are TGTGCCAGCTCACCACCGTCGACAGGCATGAACACTGAAGCTTTCTTT. Encoded protein: CASSPPSTGMNTEAFF.

There are a few counts of this clone. The CDR3 protein is CAISELALSYEQYF. The DNA for the CDR3 is TGTGCCATCAGTGAACTAGCGCTATCCTACGAGCAGTACTTC. This sequence joins TRBV10-3 and TRBJ2-7; 7 nucleotides match TRBD2. Trimming took 3 bases from V and 1 from J; bases not matched to a gene: 3. Germline V lookup: CDR1 ENHRY, CDR2 SYGVKD. This CDR3 is built from 14 residues.

The chain has TRBV3-1 (or the pseudogene TRBV3-2) and TRBJ2-1, with 10 bases identical to TRBD2. Trimming cost V 4 bases and J 5 bases; bases outside gene matches: 8. CDR3 length: 16 residues. Looked up from germline, CDR1 is LGHDT and CDR2 is YNNKEL (reference sequence). CDR3 nucleotide sequence: TGTGCCAGCAGCCGCGAACTAGCGGGGTTCCACAATGAGCAGTTCTTC. Amino acid sequence: CASSRELAGFHNEQFF.

The chain couples TRBV7-9 to TRBJ1-1; 8 nucleotides align to TRBD1. Trimming removed 7 bases from V and 1 base from J; junction bases left unmatched: 5. The CDR3 is 14 amino acids. Germline values: CDR1 SEHNR, CDR2 FQNEAQ (reference sequence). The CDR3 protein is CASNKGTGNTEAFF. As DNA, the CDR3 is TGTGCCAGCAACAAAGGGACAGGGAACACTGAAGCTTTCTTT.

The chain links TRBV4-2 to TRBJ2-3; 13 nucleotides align to TRBD2. The CDR3 is made up of 16 amino acids. The V segment lost 4 bases and the J segment 5 bases; nucleotides outside the gene matches: 6. The V gene's germline CDR1 is LGHNA and CDR2 YNFKEQ. CDR3 sequence: CASSPLLAGGVDTQYF. In nucleotides, the CDR3 is TGTGCCAGCAGCCCCTTACTAGCGGGGGGGGTAGATACGCAGTATTTT.

The chain combines TRBV19 with TRBJ1-5; 7 positions agree with TRBD1. This CDR3 spans 13 amino acids. Unmatched junction bases numbered 3, after V lost 7 bases and J lost 3 bases. Germline V gives CDR1 LNHDA, CDR2 SQIVND (reference sequence). DNA of the CDR3: TGTGCCAGTAAACAGGGGTTCAATCAGCCCCAGCATTTT. As protein: CASKQGFNQPQHF.

CDR3 residues: CAWAHDREFGKLFF. CDR3 DNA: TGTGCCTGGGCTCACGACAGGGAATTTGGAAAACTGTTTTTT. The chain combines TRBV30 with TRBJ1-4; 7 nucleotides line up with TRBD1. The CDR3 totals 14 residues. Germline V CDR1 and CDR2: GTSNPN, SVGIG (reference sequence). J was trimmed by 10 bases and V by 5 bases; bases with no gene match: 13.